The 2 T cell receptor beta chains reported below all come from one sample, sequenced in a study of metastatic and nonmetastatic thyroid tumors. From the PCR reads, TCRdb re-called clones with MiXCR. The profile shows 6,800 or so clones, approximately 35% of them singletons. Nobody among the patients had been given any treatment before thyroid surgery. Sample: adjacent normal tissue. The receptors were sampled from a female donor with papillary thyroid cancer or a benign thyroid nodule (not recorded which). Some clones in this sample may be carry-over from other donors' samples.

In its sample, this clone was seen a few times. The gene calls are TRBV12-3 or TRBV12-4 and TRBJ2-2; 10 positions agree with TRBD2. After removal of 7 bases from V and 3 bases from J, the junction contained 5 bases not matched to a gene. The CDR3 has 15 amino acids. CDR3 in amino acids: CASKLAGGDTGELFF. DNA for the CDR3: TGTGCCAGCAAGTTAGCGGGGGGCGACACCGGGGAGCTGTTTTTT.

The V gene is TRBV20-1, the J gene TRBJ2-1, with 7 bases identical to TRBD2. The germline gives CDR1 DFQATT, CDR2 SNEGSKA (reference sequence). The CDR3 contains 11 residues. The junction had 4 bases not matched to a gene; V was cut back by 5 bases and J by 9 bases. Here the CDR3 reads CSALKRGEQFF. CDR3 DNA sequence: TGCAGTGCTTTAAAGCGGGGTGAGCAGTTCTTC.